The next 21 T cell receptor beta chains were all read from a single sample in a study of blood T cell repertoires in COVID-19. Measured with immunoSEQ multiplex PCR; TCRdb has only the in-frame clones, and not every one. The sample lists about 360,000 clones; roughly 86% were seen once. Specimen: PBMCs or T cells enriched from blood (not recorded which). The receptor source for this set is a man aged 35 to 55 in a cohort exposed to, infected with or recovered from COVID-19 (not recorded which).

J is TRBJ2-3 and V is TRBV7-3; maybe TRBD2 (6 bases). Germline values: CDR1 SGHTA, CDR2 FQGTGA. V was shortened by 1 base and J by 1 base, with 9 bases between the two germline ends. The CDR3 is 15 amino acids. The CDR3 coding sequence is TGTGCCAGCAGCTTAAAGTCTAGCGGCACAGATACGCAGTATTTT. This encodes CASSLKSSGTDTQYF.

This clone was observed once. CDR3 protein: CASSERGSLKIGELFF. CDR3 in DNA: TGTGCCAGCAGCGAAAGGGGGAGCCTTAAGATCGGGGAGCTGTTTTTT. The J gene is TRBJ2-2, the V gene TRBV7-9, with D possibly being TRBD1 (6 bases). V was cut by 5 bases and J by 7 bases, with 20 bases left in between. The germline CDR1 and CDR2 sequences are SEHNR and FQNEAQ (reference sequence). This CDR3 has 16 residues.

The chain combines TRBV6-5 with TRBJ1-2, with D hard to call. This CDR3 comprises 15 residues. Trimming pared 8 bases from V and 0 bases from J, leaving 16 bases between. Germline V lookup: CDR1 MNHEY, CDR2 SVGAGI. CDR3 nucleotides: TGTGCCAGCCGATACTCTGGAGGAGCTAACTATGGCTACACCTTC. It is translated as CASRYSGGANYGYTF.

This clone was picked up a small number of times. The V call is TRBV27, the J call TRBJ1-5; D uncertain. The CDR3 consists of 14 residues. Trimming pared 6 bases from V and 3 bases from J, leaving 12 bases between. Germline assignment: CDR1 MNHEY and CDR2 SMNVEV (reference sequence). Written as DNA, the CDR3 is TGTGCCAGCAGGCCCAACATTAACAATCAGCCCCAGCATTTT. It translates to CASRPNINNQPQHF.

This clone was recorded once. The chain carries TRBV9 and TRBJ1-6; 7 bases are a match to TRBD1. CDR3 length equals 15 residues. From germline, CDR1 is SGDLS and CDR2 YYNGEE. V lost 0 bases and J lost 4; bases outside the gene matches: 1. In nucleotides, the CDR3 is TGTGCCAGCAGCGTAGCGACAGGGTATAATTCACCCCTCCACTTT. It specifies CASSVATGYNSPLHF.

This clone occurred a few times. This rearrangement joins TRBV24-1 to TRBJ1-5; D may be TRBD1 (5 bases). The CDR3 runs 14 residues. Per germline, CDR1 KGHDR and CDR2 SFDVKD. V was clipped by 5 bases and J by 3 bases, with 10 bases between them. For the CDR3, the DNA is TGTGCCACCAGTGCTAGGGGATCCAATCAGCCCCAGCATTTT. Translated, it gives CATSARGSNQPQHF.

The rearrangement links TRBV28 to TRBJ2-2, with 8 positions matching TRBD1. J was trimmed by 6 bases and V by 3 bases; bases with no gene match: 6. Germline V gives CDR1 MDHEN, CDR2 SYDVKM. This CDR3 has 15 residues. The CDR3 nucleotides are TGTGCCAGCAGTTTTACGACAGGGGTGTCCGGGGAGCTGTTTTTT. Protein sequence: CASSFTTGVSGELFF. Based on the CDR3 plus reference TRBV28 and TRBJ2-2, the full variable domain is DVKVTQSSRYLVKRTGEKVFLECVQDMDHENMFWYRQDPGLGLRLIYFSYDVKMKEKGDIPEGYSVSREKKERFSLILESASTNQTSMYLCASSFTTGVSGELFFGEGSRLTVL.

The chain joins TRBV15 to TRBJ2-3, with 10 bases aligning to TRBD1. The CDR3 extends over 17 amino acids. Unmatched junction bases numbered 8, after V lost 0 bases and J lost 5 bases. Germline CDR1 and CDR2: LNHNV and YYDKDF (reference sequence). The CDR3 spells CATSRDLGDRGRDTQYF. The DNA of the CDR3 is TGTGCCACCAGCAGAGATCTAGGGGACAGGGGAAGAGATACGCAGTATTTT.

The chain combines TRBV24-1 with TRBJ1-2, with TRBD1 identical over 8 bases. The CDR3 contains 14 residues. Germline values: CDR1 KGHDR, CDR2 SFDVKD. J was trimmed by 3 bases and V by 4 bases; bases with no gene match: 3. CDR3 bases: TGTGCCACCAGTGAAACAGGGGGTTACTATGGCTACACCTTC. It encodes CATSETGGYYGYTF.

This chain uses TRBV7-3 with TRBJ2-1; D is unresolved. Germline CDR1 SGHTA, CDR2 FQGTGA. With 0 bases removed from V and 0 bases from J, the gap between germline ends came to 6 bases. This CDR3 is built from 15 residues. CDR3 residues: CASSLTVSSYNEQFF. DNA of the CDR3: TGTGCCAGCAGCTTAACCGTTAGCTCCTACAATGAGCAGTTCTTC.

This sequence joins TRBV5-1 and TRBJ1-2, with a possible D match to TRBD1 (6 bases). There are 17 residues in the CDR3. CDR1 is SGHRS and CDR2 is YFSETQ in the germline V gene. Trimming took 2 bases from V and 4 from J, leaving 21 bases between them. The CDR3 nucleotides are TGCGCCAGCAGCTTACAGGGCCCACCCCTAGGCACCTATGGCTACACCTTC. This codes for CASSLQGPPLGTYGYTF.

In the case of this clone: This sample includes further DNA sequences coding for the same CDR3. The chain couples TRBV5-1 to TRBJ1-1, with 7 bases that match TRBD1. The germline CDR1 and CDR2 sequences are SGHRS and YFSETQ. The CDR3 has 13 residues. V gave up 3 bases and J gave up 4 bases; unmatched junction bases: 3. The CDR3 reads CASSWDRGTEAFF. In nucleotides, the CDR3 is TGCGCCAGCAGCTGGGACAGAGGCACTGAAGCTTTCTTT.

CDR3 sequence reads: CATSRTKTLHYEQYF. As DNA, the CDR3 is TGTGCCACCAGCAGAACTAAGACCCTGCACTACGAGCAGTACTTC. V and J are TRBV15 and TRBJ2-7, with D uncertain. The CDR3 contains 15 residues. CDR1 is LNHNV, CDR2 YYDKDF, per germline (reference sequence). The ends were cut back, 2 bases at V and 3 bases at J, with 14 bases in the middle.

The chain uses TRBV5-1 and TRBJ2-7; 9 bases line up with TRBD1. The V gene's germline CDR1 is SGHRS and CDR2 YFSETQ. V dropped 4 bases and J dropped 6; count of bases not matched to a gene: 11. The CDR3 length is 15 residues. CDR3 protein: CASSSRDRAPSEQYF. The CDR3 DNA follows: TGCGCCAGCAGCAGCCGGGACAGGGCTCCTAGCGAGCAGTACTTC.

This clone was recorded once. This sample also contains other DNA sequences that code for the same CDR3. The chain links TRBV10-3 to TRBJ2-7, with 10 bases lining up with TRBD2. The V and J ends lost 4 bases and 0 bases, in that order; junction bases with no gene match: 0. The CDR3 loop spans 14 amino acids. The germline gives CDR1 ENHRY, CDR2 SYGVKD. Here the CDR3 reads CAISGTSGSYEQYF. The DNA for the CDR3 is TGTGCCATCAGTGGGACTAGCGGCTCCTACGAGCAGTACTTC.

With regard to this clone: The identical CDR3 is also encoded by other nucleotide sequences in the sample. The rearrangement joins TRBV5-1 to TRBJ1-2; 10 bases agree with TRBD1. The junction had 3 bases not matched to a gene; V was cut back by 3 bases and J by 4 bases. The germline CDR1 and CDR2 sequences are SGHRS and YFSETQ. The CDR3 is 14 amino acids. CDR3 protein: CASSSGTGVYGYTF. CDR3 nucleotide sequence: TGCGCCAGCAGCTCCGGGACAGGGGTCTATGGCTACACCTTC.

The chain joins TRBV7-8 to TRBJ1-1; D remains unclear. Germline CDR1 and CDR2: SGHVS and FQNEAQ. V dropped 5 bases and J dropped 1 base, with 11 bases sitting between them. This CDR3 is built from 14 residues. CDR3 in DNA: TGTGCCAGCAGCCCTGGGCCCGGGAACACTGAAGCTTTCTTT. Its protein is CASSPGPGNTEAFF.

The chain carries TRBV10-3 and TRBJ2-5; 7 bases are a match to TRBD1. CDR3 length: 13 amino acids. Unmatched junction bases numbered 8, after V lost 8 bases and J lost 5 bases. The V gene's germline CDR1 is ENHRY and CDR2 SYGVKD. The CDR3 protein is CAIQTGLGETQYF. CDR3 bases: TGTGCCATCCAGACAGGGTTGGGGGAGACCCAGTACTTC.

CDR3 sequence reads: CASSVSGSVGETQYF. The CDR3 DNA is TGTGCCAGCAGTGTATCCGGGAGCGTGGGAGAGACCCAGTACTTC. This chain links TRBV2 with TRBJ2-5; possibly TRBD2 for D (6 bases). CDR1 is SNHLY and CDR2 is FYNNEI in the germline V gene. This CDR3 contains 15 residues. V dropped 4 bases and J dropped 4 bases, with 16 bases sitting between them.

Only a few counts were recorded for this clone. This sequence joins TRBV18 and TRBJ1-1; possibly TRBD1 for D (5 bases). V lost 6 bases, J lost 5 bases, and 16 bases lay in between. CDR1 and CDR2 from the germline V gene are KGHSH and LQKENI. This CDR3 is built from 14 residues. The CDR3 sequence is CASSFPGGVTEAFF. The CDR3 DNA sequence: TGTGCCAGCTCCTTTCCGGGGGGAGTGACTGAAGCTTTCTTT.

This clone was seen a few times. CDR3 in amino acids: CASSQDPLAGTYEQYF. CDR3 DNA: TGTGCCAGCAGCCAAGACCCACTAGCGGGGACCTACGAGCAGTACTTC. The rearrangement joins TRBV3-1 (or the pseudogene TRBV3-2) to TRBJ2-7, with 10 bases fitting TRBD2. CDR1 is LGHDT, CDR2 YNNKEL, per germline (reference sequence). J lost 2 bases, V lost 0 bases, and 4 bases had no gene match. The CDR3 covers 16 residues.